Listed here are 21 T cell receptor beta chains from one sample, sequenced in a study of cytomegalovirus exposure and HLA in healthy donors. The primer mix had 60 Vbeta and 13 Jbeta primers. The table came from immunoSEQ multiplex PCR; TCRdb's copy has only in-frame clones and leaves some out. The repertoire consists of about 190,000 clones, with roughly 80% occurring once and the leading ten covering roughly 0.8%. Material: PBMCs. The source is a woman aged 18-29 years in good health and CMV-seronegative.

CDR3 region: CASSPGGAEAFF. The CDR3, as DNA: TGCGCCAGCAGTCCCGGGGGAGCTGAAGCTTTCTTT. The genes are TRBV10-1 and TRBJ1-1; TRBD1 might be the D (5 bases). The CDR3 consists of 12 residues. Trimming removed 5 bases from V and 6 bases from J, with 10 bases in between. Germline-derived CDR1 and CDR2 are WNHNN and SYGVQD (reference sequence).

The chain uses TRBV7-9 and TRBJ2-7, with a possible D match to TRBD1 (7 bases). The ends were cut back, 5 bases at V and 4 bases at J, with 12 bases in the middle. The CDR3 totals 13 residues. Germline CDR1 reads SEHNR; CDR2 reads FQNEAQ (reference sequence). CDR3: CASSSQGGYEQYF. DNA of the CDR3: TGTGCCAGCAGCAGCCAGGGGGGATACGAGCAGTACTTC.

V and J are TRBV6-5 and TRBJ2-7; D possibly corresponds to TRBD1 (6 bases). CDR3 length: 14 residues. Germline lookup yields CDR1 MNHEY and CDR2 SVGAGI. The V gene lost 0 bases and the J gene lost 0 bases, with 6 bases spanning the gap. CDR3 sequence: CASSYSDSSYEQYF. Written as DNA, the CDR3 is TGTGCCAGCAGTTACTCGGACAGCTCCTACGAGCAGTACTTC.

The chain combines TRBV18 with TRBJ1-2; tentatively, D is TRBD1 (5 bases). V lost 6 bases to trimming and J lost 8 bases, with 16 bases between them. The CDR3 contains 13 residues. Germline CDR1 is KGHSH and CDR2 is LQKENI. The CDR3 reads CASSDSSGLGYTF. CDR3 bases: TGTGCCAGCTCCGACAGCTCAGGCTTGGGCTACACCTTC.

The chain uses TRBV28 and TRBJ2-5; no clear D. The CDR3 totals 15 residues. Trimming stripped 2 bases from V and 1 base from J, with 11 bases between. Germline loops: CDR1 MDHEN, CDR2 SYDVKM. CDR3 in amino acids: CASSLDNASQETQYF. CDR3 coding DNA: TGTGCCAGCAGTTTAGATAACGCTAGCCAAGAGACCCAGTACTTC.

This clone has a handful of counts. This sequence joins TRBV27 and TRBJ2-7; no clear D gene. The germline V and J ends were trimmed by 2 bases and 3 bases, with 11 bases remaining between them. Germline V gene data show CDR1 as MNHEY and CDR2 as SMNVEV (reference sequence). The CDR3 runs 14 residues. The CDR3 region has the DNA TGTGCCAGCAGTTTACTACAAGGCGGCTACGAGCAGTACTTC. This translates into CASSLLQGGYEQYF.

This chain uses TRBV7-6 with TRBJ2-5; 13 positions match TRBD2. The J call may be wrong; the DNA end is better matched by TRBJ2-7. CDR1 and CDR2 (germline): SGHVS, FNYEAQ. The CDR3 has 16 amino acids. In DNA, the CDR3 is TGTGCCAGCAGCTTAGGAGGGACTAGCGGGATGTACGAGCAGTACTTC. It codes for CASSLGGTSGMYEQYF.

V usage is TRBV19 and J usage is TRBJ1-5; the D gene is possibly TRBD1 (6 bases). CDR1 is LNHDA and CDR2 is SQIVND in the germline V gene (reference sequence). The CDR3 runs 15 residues. Between the trimmed V and J ends, which lost 1 base and 7 bases, there was a span of 14 bases. The CDR3 DNA follows: TGTGCCAGTAGTATAGGGTCAGGGGCCTCACAGCCCCAGCATTTT. It specifies CASSIGSGASQPQHF.

In this sample, this clone turned up a few times. The chain has TRBV19 and TRBJ2-1; weak D call: TRBD2 (6 bases). Between the trimmed V and J ends, which lost 10 bases and 5 bases, there was a span of 18 bases. CDR1 is LNHDA and CDR2 is SQIVND in the germline V gene (reference sequence). The CDR3 is 14 residues long. CDR3 sequence (DNA): TGTGCCACCTTGGGCGGGACGGGGGACAATGAGCAGTTCTTC. Translated: CATLGGTGDNEQFF.

The J gene is TRBJ2-1, the V gene TRBV7-3, with D perhaps matching TRBD1 (6 bases). V lost 5 bases to trimming and J lost 2 bases, with 13 bases between them. The germline V gene encodes CDR1 SGHTA and CDR2 FQGTGA. The CDR3 covers 15 residues. CDR3 sequence: CASSPRDITYNEQFF. In nucleotides, the CDR3 is TGTGCCAGCAGCCCAAGGGACATAACCTACAATGAGCAGTTCTTC.

The chain recombines TRBV6-4 with TRBJ2-1, with 9 nucleotides matching TRBD2. Germline V gene data show CDR1 as MRHNA and CDR2 as SNTAGT. V trimming: 7 bases; J trimming: 7 bases; junction bases outside the gene matches: 11. This CDR3 region has 15 residues. The CDR3 spells CASTPIAGVRNEQFF. DNA of the CDR3: TGTGCCAGCACCCCCATAGCGGGAGTCCGTAATGAGCAGTTCTTC.

V and J are TRBV29-1 and TRBJ2-7; D uncertain. This CDR3 contains 15 residues. V lost 1 base to trimming and J lost 4 bases, with 17 bases between them. The germline V gene encodes CDR1 SQVTM and CDR2 ANQGSEA. CDR3 sequence: CSVEVDVAQVYEQYF. The CDR3 region has the DNA TGCAGCGTTGAAGTGGATGTGGCGCAGGTATACGAGCAGTACTTC.

V gene TRBV4-2 combines with J gene TRBJ2-1; 8 bases are a match to TRBD2. The CDR3 loop spans 16 amino acids. V gave up 0 bases and J gave up 6 bases; unmatched junction bases: 7. Germline CDR1 and CDR2: LGHNA and YNFKEQ. CDR3 coding DNA: TGTGCCAGCAGCCAAGATTGGACTAGCAGCCTCAATGAGCAGTTCTTC. This encodes CASSQDWTSSLNEQFF.

For this clone: Other DNA sequences within the sample encode an identical CDR3. This chain links TRBV11-2 with TRBJ1-2; no clear D. V was clipped by 3 bases and J by 3 bases, with 5 bases between them. CDR1 and CDR2 from the germline V gene are SGHAT and FQNNGV. The CDR3 spans 12 residues. The CDR3 region is CASSFRDYGYTF. The CDR3 nucleotides read TGTGCCAGCAGCTTCCGGGACTATGGCTACACCTTC.

This clone was seen just once. The chain uses TRBV5-1 and TRBJ2-5; 11 bases line up with TRBD2. Germline CDR1 and CDR2: SGHRS and YFSETQ. CDR3 length equals 14 residues. Losses at the gene ends were 7 bases for V and 4 bases for J; bases not matched to a gene: 6. The CDR3 DNA is TGCGCCAGCTTAGCGGGAGGGCCAGGAGAGACCCAGTACTTC. This gives the protein CASLAGGPGETQYF.

V gene TRBV7-9 combines with J gene TRBJ2-1, with TRBD1 identical over 10 bases. V shed 5 bases and J 8 bases; nucleotides not matched to a gene: 9. Per the germline V gene, CDR1 is SEHNR and CDR2 is FQNEAQ (reference sequence). The CDR3 runs to 15 residues. The CDR3 protein is CASSAAGTGVDEQFF. The CDR3, as DNA: TGTGCCAGCAGCGCAGCCGGGACAGGGGTGGATGAGCAGTTCTTC.

The rearrangement uses TRBV6-1 and TRBJ2-3; the D gene is possibly TRBD2 (7 bases). CDR3 size: 13 residues. V was cut by 6 bases and J by 4 bases, with 11 bases left in between. The V gene's germline CDR1 is MNHNS and CDR2 SASEGT. The CDR3 DNA reads as TGTGCCAGCAGGGAGGGGGGGCCAGATACGCAGTATTTT. Its protein is CASREGGPDTQYF.

The chain employs TRBV19 and TRBJ1-1, with 7 bases lining up with TRBD1. The CDR3 extends over 15 amino acids. Germline V gene sequence: CDR1 LNHDA, CDR2 SQIVND (reference sequence). V trimming: 5 bases; J trimming: 0 bases; junction bases outside the gene matches: 6. The CDR3 DNA follows: TGTGCCAGTAGTTCCGACAGGGCTTTGAACACTGAAGCTTTCTTT. Its translation is CASSSDRALNTEAFF.

The chain is built from TRBV7-7 and TRBJ2-5, with D perhaps matching TRBD2 (5 bases). The CDR3 spans 14 residues. V was clipped by 1 base and J by 5 bases, with 11 bases between them. The germline V gene has CDR1 SSHAT and CDR2 FNYEAQ (reference sequence). For the CDR3, the DNA is TGTGCCAGCAGCTTAGTACTAGGGTCGGAGACCCAGTACTTC. It yields the protein CASSLVLGSETQYF. The whole variable domain, remainder taken from reference TRBV7-7 and TRBJ2-5, is GAGVSQSPRYKVTKRGQDVTLRCDPISSHATLYWYQQALGQGPEFLTYFNYEAQPDKSGLPSDRFSAERPEGSISTLTIQRTEQRDSAMYRCASSLVLGSETQYFGPGTRLLVL.

This chain uses TRBV29-1 with TRBJ2-1; D perhaps matches TRBD2 (5 bases). Trimming shortened V by 4 bases and J by 0 bases, and 10 bases separated the two germline ends. Germline V lookup: CDR1 SQVTM, CDR2 ANQGSEA. The CDR3 consists of 14 residues. Here the CDR3 reads CSVGNRGSYNEQFF. CDR3 in DNA: TGCAGCGTTGGTAACCGGGGCTCCTACAATGAGCAGTTCTTC.

The chain uses TRBV9 and TRBJ2-1; 8 bases agree with TRBD2. The trim removed 7 bases at V and 0 bases at J, leaving 6 bases unmatched. From germline, CDR1 is SGDLS and CDR2 YYNGEE. The length of the CDR3 is 15 residues. The CDR3 nucleotides read TGTGCCAGCTCCGCCGGGACTAGCTCCTACAATGAGCAGTTCTTC. This codes for CASSAGTSSYNEQFF.